This TCR beta chain was identified in a study of vaccination and CD4 T cells after COVID-19. Study background: Overlapping SARS-CoV-2, HCoV-NL63, HCoV-OC43 and HCoV-229E spike peptides were used to stimulate cells. As control conditions, cultures were given either a CEFX pool serving as positive control, an HIV-1 Nef pool, or no peptide at all.

CD4+ T cells that had been cultured provided DNA sequenced with the Oncomine TCR Beta short-read assay. Once CD4+ T cells had been cultured, genomic DNA was extracted from them. TCRdb re-called the PCR reads through MiXCR, storing one row per CDR3 protein. Among almost 20,000 distinct CDR3 sequences, just over 45% were seen once, and the ten largest hold about 3%. This clonotype was counted a few times. Its cognate antigen is unknown. A read error may account for a junction end that differs from germline. Treatment given: roughly ten-day PBMC culture with coronavirus spike peptide pools or control peptides (ViraFEST assay). In germline, CDR1 is SGHTA, CDR2 FQGNSA. The CDR3 is 14 residues long.

The chain recombines TRBV7-2 with TRBJ2-5; D is unclear. The material was CD4+ T cells from blood, cultured in vitro, obtained after SARS-CoV-2 vaccination. The TCR originated in a human donor who had recovered from COVID-19. Here the CDR3 reads CASSLEVIGETQYF. CDR3 DNA sequence: TGTGCTAGCAGCTTAGAAGTAATAGGAGAGACCCAGTACTTC.